The 4 T cell receptor beta chains below were found in one sample sequenced in a study of shared clonotypes between healthy human individuals. Terminally differentiated effector memory CD45RA+ cells were left out of the naive CD8 fraction, which was CD45RO-negative and positively selected for CCR7. Here immunoSEQ multiplex PCR was the method, and the copy in TCRdb shows in-frame clones only, minus some. In the table there are about 2 million clones, roughly 95% of which are singletons. Sequenced input: naive CD8+ T cells sorted from blood. The receptors come from a man aged 18 to 30 in good health.

Notes on this clone: This same CDR3 is encoded by further DNA sequences in the sample. The chain employs TRBV5-1 and TRBJ1-1, with D tentatively TRBD1 (6 bases). The length of the CDR3 is 13 residues. The germline gives CDR1 SGHRS, CDR2 YFSETQ. The ends were cut back, 4 bases at V and 2 bases at J, with 9 bases in the middle. Here the CDR3 DNA reads TGCGCCAGCAGCCCCGGGACAAACACTGAAGCTTTCTTT. It codes for CASSPGTNTEAFF. Based on the CDR3 plus reference TRBV5-1 and TRBJ1-1, the full variable domain is KAGVTQTPRYLIKTRGQQVTLSCSPISGHRSVSWYQQTPGQGLQFLFEYFSETQRNKGNFPGRFSGRQFSNSRSEMNVSTLELGDSALYLCASSPGTNTEAFFGQGTRLTVV.

Comments on this clone: Other DNA sequences in the sample encode the same CDR3. CDR3 sequence reads: CASSLGPGAGNQPQHF. The CDR3 DNA reads as TGTGCCAGCAGTTTAGGGCCAGGGGCCGGCAATCAGCCCCAGCATTTT. The chain couples TRBV27 to TRBJ1-5; D perhaps matches TRBD1 (6 bases). This CDR3 is 16 amino acids long. In germline, CDR1 is MNHEY, CDR2 SMNVEV (reference sequence). V shed 2 bases and J shed 2 bases, with 13 bases lying between them.

The chain has TRBV5-8 and TRBJ1-6; D is uncertain. Deletions cut 1 base from V and 7 bases from J, with 9 bases between. This CDR3 has 14 residues. CDR1 is SGHTS and CDR2 is YDEGEE in the germline V gene. The CDR3 sequence is CASSLYTANSPLHF. The CDR3 DNA is TGTGCCAGCAGCTTGTATACAGCGAATTCACCCCTCCACTTT.

The chain recombines TRBV30 with TRBJ2-1, with 12 positions matching TRBD2. Trimming took 2 bases from V and 2 from J; bases not matched to a gene: 16. Germline V gives CDR1 GTSNPN, CDR2 SVGIG (reference sequence). The CDR3 is made up of 20 amino acids. The CDR3 protein is CAWSFRTWTSGIRAYNEQFF. Written as DNA, the CDR3 is TGTGCCTGGAGTTTTCGGACCTGGACTAGCGGGATTCGGGCCTACAATGAGCAGTTCTTC.